One and the same sample provided the 32 T cell receptor beta chains below, sequenced in a study of T cells expressing NK-cell markers (dated by TCRdb to 2020 to 2022). Library method: 5' RACE. Instrument on record: Illumina HiSeq 2000. After reprocessing by TCRdb, each CDR3 protein sequence is one entry, and no DNA is given. In this sample's table one finds about 150,000 distinct CDR3 sequences. Jointly, the top ten make up 37% of the sample. The sample was blood T cells: a sorted CD56 or NKG2C T cell subset, CD4+ or CD8+ T cells, or bulk PBMC T cells (not recorded which). These receptors were collected from a woman aged 50 to 65 in good health. Donor details come from another sample of the same person, matched by shared clones.

The rearrangement links TRBV12-3 or TRBV12-4 to TRBJ2-7; without DNA, the TCRdb call of TRBD1 cannot be checked. This CDR3 has 15 residues. The CDR3 here is CASSLALPGQLEQYF.

This chain uses TRBV7-9 with TRBJ2-1; the TCRdb call, TRBD1, lacks DNA for checking. Germline values: CDR1 SEHNR, CDR2 FQNEAQ (reference sequence). There are 15 residues in the CDR3. CDR3 region: CASSLGDRGYNEQFF.

The chain employs TRBV9 and TRBJ2-1; TCRdb returns TRBD2, unconfirmable since there is no DNA. Germline CDR1 is SGDLS and CDR2 is YYNGEE. CDR3 length: 14 amino acids. The CDR3 loop reads CASSVEVSGEGQFF.

The J gene is TRBJ2-1, the V gene TRBV24-1; TCRdb reports TRBD2, a call that lacks DNA to check it against. Germline values: CDR1 KGHDR, CDR2 SFDVKD. CDR3 length equals 12 residues. Here the CDR3 reads CATSGVSGEQFF.

The chain uses TRBV4-1 and TRBJ2-7; TCRdb returns TRBD2, unconfirmable since there is no DNA. Germline V gene data show CDR1 as MGHRA and CDR2 as YSYEKL. The CDR3 length is 15 residues. The chain's CDR3 is CASSLSAGLNYEQYF.

The chain employs TRBV6-2 or TRBV6-3 and TRBJ2-5. In germline, CDR1 is MNHEY, CDR2 SVGEGT. This CDR3 spans 13 amino acids. This CDR3 is CASSYSIYETQYF.

The V and J genes are TRBV3-1 and TRBJ2-6; TCRdb proposes TRBD1, but this gene call is untestable without DNA. Germline V lookup: CDR1 LGHDT, CDR2 YNNKEL (reference sequence). The CDR3 is 18 residues long. CDR3 sequence: CASSSRGGEASGANVLTF.

The chain uses TRBV27 and TRBJ2-1; the D call from TCRdb, TRBD2, cannot be confirmed without DNA. Germline V gives CDR1 MNHEY, CDR2 SMNVEV (reference sequence). The CDR3 runs to 14 residues. The CDR3 loop is CASRLAGGEREQFF.

The chain couples TRBV5-1 to TRBJ2-6. This CDR3 has 17 residues. Germline CDR1 SGHRS, CDR2 YFSETQ. The CDR3 reads CASSFEVTLSGANVLTF.

The chain recombines TRBV11-3 with TRBJ1-1; TCRdb lists TRBD1, though no DNA is available to test this call. Germline CDR1 and CDR2: SGHNT and YENEEA. This CDR3 is built from 14 residues. CDR3 residues: CASSPRQGHNEAFF.

The J gene is TRBJ2-6, the V gene TRBV27. CDR3 length equals 16 residues. Germline CDR1 and CDR2: MNHEY and SMNVEV (reference sequence). The chain's CDR3 is CASSLYLVSGANVLTF.

The V and J genes are TRBV5-1 and TRBJ1-3. Per germline, CDR1 SGHRS and CDR2 YFSETQ. This CDR3 spans 15 amino acids. The CDR3 spells CASSLTEFSGNTIYF.

The gene calls are TRBV11-2 and TRBJ2-7. From germline, CDR1 is SGHAT and CDR2 FQNNGV. The CDR3 consists of 15 residues. CDR3 amino acids: CASSLDLDLSYEQYF.

The chain couples TRBV4-1 to TRBJ1-2; absent DNA, TCRdb's TRBD1 call cannot be checked. The V gene's germline CDR1 is MGHRA and CDR2 YSYEKL. The CDR3 loop spans 13 amino acids. The CDR3 protein is CASSQTGIDGYTF.

The rearrangement uses TRBV11-2 and TRBJ2-5; checking the TCRdb D call of TRBD2 is not possible without DNA. This CDR3 has 16 amino acids. CDR1 is SGHAT and CDR2 is FQNNGV in the germline V gene. The CDR3 reads CASSLWGPSAEETQYF. The whole variable domain, filled in from reference TRBV11-2 and TRBJ2-5, reads EAGVAQSPRYKIIEKRQSVAFWCNPISGHATLYWYQQILGQGPKLLIQFQNNGVVDDSQLPKDRFSAERLKGVDSTLKIQPAKLEDSAVYLCASSLWGPSAEETQYFGPGTRLLVL.

The rearrangement uses TRBV12-3 or TRBV12-4 and TRBJ2-3; TCRdb designates TRBD2, a call that cannot be tested without DNA. The CDR3 is 16 amino acids. The CDR3 spells CASSLAGLAATDTQYF.

The gene calls are TRBV12-3 or TRBV12-4 and TRBJ2-1; the D call from TCRdb, TRBD2, cannot be confirmed without DNA. There are 15 residues in the CDR3. CDR3 sequence: CASSLGPGGYNEQFF.

The rearrangement links TRBV27 to TRBJ2-3; TCRdb picks TRBD2, but there is no DNA to check that call. In germline, CDR1 is MNHEY, CDR2 SMNVEV (reference sequence). The CDR3 totals 16 residues. The CDR3 sequence: CASSLLAGEIPDTQYF.

The chain uses TRBV5-6 and TRBJ1-5. From germline, CDR1 is SGHDT and CDR2 YYEEEE. CDR3 size: 13 residues. CDR3 protein: CASSLFDDQPQHF.

The chain couples TRBV5-1 to TRBJ2-3. The CDR3 sequence is 16 residues long. Germline values: CDR1 SGHRS, CDR2 YFSETQ. The CDR3 loop is CASSFEKEIASDTQYF. The complete variable domain, with remaining parts taken from reference TRBV5-1 and TRBJ2-3, reads KAGVTQTPRYLIKTRGQQVTLSCSPISGHRSVSWYQQTPGQGLQFLFEYFSETQRNKGNFPGRFSGRQFSNSRSEMNVSTLELGDSALYLCASSFEKEIASDTQYFGPGTRLTVL.

This sequence joins TRBV12-3 or TRBV12-4 and TRBJ2-7. There are 15 residues in the CDR3. CDR3 loop: CASSSAGGSSYEQYF.

The chain combines TRBV10-3 with TRBJ2-5; TCRdb designates TRBD1, a call that cannot be tested without DNA. CDR1 is ENHRY, CDR2 SYGVKD, per germline. CDR3 length: 16 amino acids. The CDR3 loop reads CATLVLLETGEETQYF.

CDR3 residues: CASSRRDSHGYTF. The V and J genes are TRBV4-1 and TRBJ1-2; checking the TCRdb D call of TRBD1 is not possible without DNA. Germline CDR1 is MGHRA and CDR2 is YSYEKL. The CDR3 is 13 residues long.

This CDR3 reads CASNADGSNQPQHF. The chain couples TRBV2 to TRBJ1-5. The CDR3 length is 14 residues. Germline V gene lookup returns CDR1 SNHLY and CDR2 FYNNEI.

The J gene is TRBJ1-1, the V gene TRBV9. This CDR3 comprises 15 residues. CDR1 is SGDLS, CDR2 YYNGEE, per germline. The CDR3 reads CASSVDVGQNTEAFF.

This CDR3 reads CASRPGQGASEQFF. The rearrangement joins TRBV5-1 to TRBJ2-1; the TRBD1 assignment by TCRdb is unverifiable without DNA. Germline CDR1 SGHRS, CDR2 YFSETQ. CDR3 length: 14 residues.

The chain couples TRBV4-1 to TRBJ2-1; TCRdb lists TRBD1, though no DNA is available to test this call. This CDR3 has 14 amino acids. Germline CDR1 and CDR2: MGHRA and YSYEKL. The CDR3 sequence: CASSQAPGYNEQFF.

The rearrangement uses TRBV9 and TRBJ1-1; TCRdb outputs TRBD1, but without DNA this stays unchecked. The CDR3 consists of 14 residues. Germline V gene sequence: CDR1 SGDLS, CDR2 YYNGEE. The CDR3 spells CASSVGTGGTEAFF.

This rearrangement joins TRBV2 to TRBJ2-1; with no DNA, the TCRdb D assignment of TRBD2 cannot be verified. This CDR3 is 18 amino acids long. Per germline, CDR1 SNHLY and CDR2 FYNNEI. The CDR3 sequence is CATGDREAAGGQDNEQFF.

V is TRBV4-1 and J is TRBJ2-3; the TCRdb D gene call, TRBD1, has no DNA to confirm it. Germline CDR1 and CDR2: MGHRA and YSYEKL. The CDR3 contains 16 residues. The CDR3 region is CASRTSWGDTTDTQYF.

This sequence joins TRBV7-9 and TRBJ2-7; TCRdb names TRBD2, which stays unverified in the absence of DNA. The CDR3 is made up of 14 amino acids. Germline V gene data show CDR1 as SEHNR and CDR2 as FQNEAQ (reference sequence). The CDR3 here is CASSFSQGLSEQYF.

The J gene is TRBJ1-5, the V gene TRBV27. The CDR3 totals 14 residues. CDR1 and CDR2 from the germline V gene are MNHEY and SMNVEV (reference sequence). This chain's CDR3 is CASSLSGLGQPQHF.